These 26 T cell receptor beta chains came from one sample sequenced in a study of tumor-infiltrating lymphocytes in primary liver carcinoma. The authors made TCR beta cDNA from about 500 ng total RNA with a constant-region primer. Libraries for TCR beta were built through three nested multiplex PCR rounds, which together made up a slightly modified ARM-PCR procedure. In the first two PCR rounds, TRBV1-TRBV30 forward primers were paired with a C-beta reverse primer, and each round lasted about 10 cycles. TCRdb re-analysed the multiplex PCR reads in MiXCR, keeping a single row per CDR3 protein. The data show 330,000 or so distinct CDR3 sequences, about 65% seen once. They got blood RNA out of unsorted whole blood and also pulled out germline DNA. Sequences were obtained from peripheral blood. The receptors were gathered from a man between 35 and 55 years old with primary liver carcinoma and hepatitis B virus infection.

This clonotype was recorded only once. The chain joins TRBV11-2 to TRBJ2-3, with D unresolved. Trimming pared 6 bases from V and 14 bases from J, leaving 21 bases between. Per the germline V gene, CDR1 is SGHAT and CDR2 is FQNNGV. This CDR3 spans 13 amino acids. The CDR3 nucleotides read TGTGCCAGCAGAAAGGGTAGCTCAGATACGTGGTATTTT. Amino acid sequence: CASRKGSSDTWYF.

This chain links TRBV11-1 with TRBJ2-3; no definite D call. Germline V gives CDR1 SGHAT, CDR2 FQDESV (reference sequence). The CDR3 totals 14 residues. The CDR3 reads CVGSPARGTDTQYF. The CDR3 bases are TGTGTCGGCAGCCCGGCCCGAGGCACAGATACGCAGTATTTT.

Concerning this clonotype itself: One end of the junction is discordant with germline, which a read error may explain. J is TRBJ2-1 and V is TRBV11-2; 8 bases match TRBD2. CDR1 is SGHAT, CDR2 FQNNGV, per germline. The CDR3 length is 18 residues. This chain's CDR3 is CASSIESFAGGLRNEQFF. CDR3 DNA: TGTGCCAGCAGCATAGAGTCTTTTGCGGGAGGACTTCGCAATGAGCAGTTCTTC.

The genes are TRBV19 and TRBJ1-1; D remains ambiguous. The CDR3 is made up of 10 amino acids. The germline V gene has CDR1 LNHDA and CDR2 SQIVND (reference sequence). The V and J ends lost 9 bases and 6 bases respectively, with 8 bases between them. The CDR3 reads CASRGPEAFF. The CDR3 coding sequence is TGTGCCAGCAGAGGGCCTGAAGCTTTCTTT.

The chain's CDR3 is CASALPIAGGMGEQYF. The CDR3 DNA reads TGTGCCAGCGCCCTCCCTATAGCGGGAGGCATGGGCGAGCAGTACTTC. J is TRBJ2-7 and V is TRBV28, with 10 bases fitting TRBD2. Looked up from germline, CDR1 is MDHEN and CDR2 is SYDVKM. V was pared by 8 bases and J by 6 bases, with 16 bases of the junction left unmatched. The CDR3 loop spans 16 amino acids.

This clonotype was seen repeatedly, ten times or more. The rearrangement links TRBV11-2 to TRBJ2-7; 9 bases line up with TRBD2. The CDR3 runs to 16 residues. J lost 0 bases, V lost 3 bases, and 6 bases had no gene match. Per germline, CDR1 SGHAT and CDR2 FQNNGV. In DNA, the CDR3 is TGTGCCAGCAGCTTTCTCAGCGGGAGGAGCTCCTACGAGCAGTACTTC. Translation gives CASSFLSGRSSYEQYF.

On this clonotype: A much larger clone lies a single base off, so this may be a read error. This chain uses TRBV14 with TRBJ2-7; D gene uncertain. This CDR3 is built from 11 residues. Germline V gene data show CDR1 as SGHDN and CDR2 as FVKESK. CDR3 loop: CTSSQGYEQYF. CDR3 DNA sequence: TGTACCAGCAGCCAAGGGTACGAGCAGTACTTC.

In this sample, this clonotype turned up many times. This chain connects TRBV5-1 to TRBJ2-2, with D unclear. Germline CDR1 SGHRS, CDR2 YFSETQ. Trimming shortened V by 2 bases and J by 3 bases, and 5 bases separated the two germline ends. This CDR3 spans 13 amino acids. The CDR3 DNA sequence: TGCGCCAGCAGCTTTGGTTACACCGGGGAGCTGTTTTTT. Residues: CASSFGYTGELFF.

Regarding this clonotype: The junction shows a germline mismatch at one end, possibly a read error. The gene calls are TRBV11-1 and TRBJ2-5, with TRBD2 identical over 14 bases. The CDR3 has 15 residues. Germline V lookup: CDR1 SGHAT, CDR2 FQDESV (reference sequence). The CDR3 region is CASSLRLAGGETQHF. CDR3 in DNA: TGTGCCAGCAGCTTGCGACTAGCGGGAGGGGAGACCCAGCACTTC.

The sample holds many counts of this clonotype. At one boundary the junction diverges from the germline segment, which might be a read error. This sequence joins TRBV11-1 and TRBJ2-7; 7 bases align to TRBD2. The V gene's germline CDR1 is SGHAT and CDR2 FQDESV (reference sequence). This CDR3 region has 12 residues. The CDR3, as DNA: TGTGCCAGCAGCCTCGGGGACTACGGGCAGTACTTC. This codes for CASSLGDYGQYF. The full variable domain, with the rest looked up from reference TRBV11-1 and TRBJ2-7, is EAEVAQSPRYKITEKSQAVAFWCDPISGHATLYWYRQILGQGPELLVQFQDESVVDDSQLPKDRFSAERLKGVDSTLKIQPAELGDSAMYLCASSLGDYGQYFGPGTRLTVT.

This clonotype appeared many times. This sequence joins TRBV11-2 and TRBJ1-5, with D possibly TRBD1 on 6 matching bases. The CDR3 is 15 residues long. Germline-derived CDR1 and CDR2 are SGHAT and FQNNGV. The ends were cut back, 5 bases at V and 0 bases at J, with 11 bases in the middle. This CDR3 reads CASSTGTPSNQPQHF. For the CDR3, the DNA is TGTGCCAGCAGCACCGGGACACCTAGCAATCAGCCCCAGCATTTT.

Concerning this clonotype itself: This sequence may be a read error, since a much larger clone differs from it by one base. The V gene is TRBV29-1, the J gene TRBJ1-1; D is possibly TRBD1 (6 bases). Per the germline V gene, CDR1 is SQVTM and CDR2 is ANQGSEA. The CDR3 sequence is 12 residues long. The CDR3 region is CNTQGGGTEAFF. In nucleotides, the CDR3 is TGCAACACACAGGGCGGGGGAACTGAAGCTTTCTTT. Based on the CDR3 plus reference TRBV29-1 and TRBJ1-1, the full variable domain is SAVISQKPSRDICQRGTSLTIQCQVDSQVTMMFWYRQQPGQSLTLIATANQGSEATYESGFVIDKFPISRPNLTFSTLTVSNMSPEDSSIYLCNTQGGGTEAFFGQGTRLTVV.

This clonotype appeared once. As the CDR3 is not closed by the conserved phenylalanine or tryptophan, this likely results from a read error. The V call is TRBV4-2, the J call TRBJ2-5; 10 nucleotides align to TRBD2. The CDR3 covers 16 residues. Germline values: CDR1 LGHNA, CDR2 YNFKEQ. The CDR3 sequence is CASSQGVAGGGEAQYL. CDR3 sequence (DNA): TGCGCCAGCAGCCAAGGAGTAGCGGGAGGAGGAGAGGCCCAGTACCTC.

In regard to this clonotype: A read error may produce the germline difference seen at one junction end. The rearrangement uses TRBV6-5 and TRBJ1-2; no clear D. CDR1 and CDR2 from the germline V gene are MNHEY and SVGAGI. The CDR3 runs 13 residues. The CDR3 nucleotides read TGTGCCAGCACCCCACGGGGAGGCTATGGCGACACCTTC. Its translation is CASTPRGGYGDTF.

Comments on this clonotype: This sequence may be a read error, since a much larger clone differs from it by one base. This chain uses TRBV5-5 with TRBJ2-3, with D perhaps matching TRBD1 (5 bases). Germline CDR1 is SGHKS and CDR2 is YYEKEE (reference sequence). This CDR3 has 15 amino acids. DNA of the CDR3: TGTGCCAGCAGCTTTAGGGGCCTTAGCACAGATACGCATTATTTT. It specifies CASSFRGLSTDTHYF.

This clonotype showed up many times. The genes are TRBV10-3 and TRBJ2-1; D is perhaps TRBD1 (5 bases). Germline V gene data show CDR1 as ENHRY and CDR2 as SYGVKD. The V gene lost 3 bases and the J gene lost 9 bases, with 12 bases spanning the gap. This CDR3 has 13 residues. The CDR3 spells CAISDQQEREQFF. For the CDR3, the DNA is TGTGCCATCAGTGATCAACAGGAGCGTGAGCAGTTCTTC.

This clonotype was counted at least ten times. The chain combines TRBV29-1 with TRBJ2-1; tentatively, D is TRBD1 (6 bases). Between the trimmed V and J ends, which lost 6 bases and 3 bases, there was a span of 15 bases. This CDR3 has 14 amino acids. Germline CDR1 and CDR2: SQVTM and ANQGSEA. The CDR3 protein is CSVDETGIYNEQFF. In DNA, the CDR3 is TGCAGCGTGGACGAAACAGGGATCTACAATGAGCAGTTCTTC.

Points on this clonotype: The germline gene is not matched at one end of the junction; a read error may be the cause. The chain is built from TRBV5-4 and TRBJ2-7; maybe TRBD2 (5 bases). The end of the DNA fits TRBJ2-5 better, so the J call may be wrong. In germline, CDR1 is SGHNT, CDR2 YYREEE (reference sequence). The length of the CDR3 is 14 residues. The CDR3 bases are TGTGCCAGAAGCTTGGGAGCGTCCCCCGAGACCCAGTACTTC. It is translated as CARSLGASPETQYF.

Regarding this clonotype: One end of the junction is discordant with germline, which a read error may explain. The chain links TRBV29-1 to TRBJ2-3, with 7 bases that match TRBD2. The CDR3 consists of 14 residues. Germline V gene sequence: CDR1 SQVTM, CDR2 ANQGSEA. In nucleotides, the CDR3 is TGTAGCGTTGACCTAGCGGCAAGCACATATACGCAGTATTTT. It codes for CSVDLAASTYTQYF.

This clonotype has at least ten counts. V and J are TRBV29-1 and TRBJ2-1; D possibly corresponds to TRBD2 (5 bases). Germline lookup yields CDR1 SQVTM and CDR2 ANQGSEA. The V end was cut by 7 bases, the J end by 0 bases, with 16 bases between. The CDR3 loop spans 15 amino acids. CDR3 coding DNA: TGCAGCGGAGGAGGCGGATTCGGCTCCTACAATGAGCAGTTCTTC. It specifies CSGGGGFGSYNEQFF.

The chain joins TRBV10-3 to TRBJ2-7; TRBD1 is a possible D gene (7 bases). The germline V gene encodes CDR1 ENHRY and CDR2 SYGVKD. CDR3 size: 13 residues. The CDR3 DNA follows: TGTACCGTCAGGGGGGACACCCCCTACGAGCAGTACTTC. It yields the protein CTVRGDTPYEQYF.

The chain joins TRBV2 to TRBJ2-7, with 12 positions matching TRBD2. Germline CDR1 and CDR2: SNHLY and FYNNEI. The CDR3 loop spans 15 amino acids. V trimming: 0 bases; J trimming: 8 bases; junction bases outside the gene matches: 5. CDR3 DNA sequence: TGTGCCAGCAGTGAAGCGGCTAGCGGGAGGGCTCAGCAGTACTTC. It yields the protein CASSEAASGRAQQYF. The full variable domain, completed using reference TRBV2 and TRBJ2-7, is EPEVTQTPSHQVTQMGQEVILRCVPISNHLYFYWYRQILGQKVEFLVSFYNNEISEKSEIFDDQFSVERPDGSNFTLKIRSTKLEDSAMYFCASSEAASGRAQQYFGPGTRLTVT.

V and J are TRBV9 and TRBJ1-2; the D gene is possibly TRBD1 (6 bases). CDR1 SGDLS and CDR2 YYNGEE come from the germline V gene. V dropped 2 bases and J dropped 4 bases, with 18 bases sitting between them. The length of the CDR3 is 16 residues. CDR3 DNA sequence: TGTGCCAGCAGCGTCACATACAGGGTTTTGGGCTATGGCTACACCTTC. This sequence encodes CASSVTYRVLGYGYTF.

This chain connects TRBV5-4 to TRBJ2-1; D might be TRBD2 (5 bases). Trimming left V 1 base short and J 1 base short, with 6 bases between. Per germline, CDR1 SGHNT and CDR2 YYREEE (reference sequence). The CDR3 covers 14 residues. The CDR3: CASSLWESYNEQFF. In DNA form, the CDR3 reads TGTGCCAGCAGCTTGTGGGAGTCCTACAATGAGCAGTTCTTC.

The CDR3 protein is CASSLVYRANTEAFF. As DNA, the CDR3 is TGTGCCAGCAGTCTGGTTTACAGGGCGAACACTGAAGCTTTCTTT. V usage is TRBV6-5 and J usage is TRBJ1-1, with a possible D match to TRBD1 (6 bases). Between the trimmed V and J ends, which lost 5 bases and 1 base, there was a span of 14 bases. The CDR3 runs 15 residues. Germline assignment: CDR1 MNHEY and CDR2 SVGAGI.

This rearrangement joins TRBV12-3 or TRBV12-4 to TRBJ2-1; 7 bases are shared with TRBD2. Unmatched junction bases numbered 8, after V lost 4 bases and J lost 2 bases. This CDR3 contains 16 residues. In DNA form, the CDR3 reads TGTGCCAGCAGTTGGGGGAGGGAACGCGCCTACAATGAGCAGTTCTTC. It translates to CASSWGRERAYNEQFF.